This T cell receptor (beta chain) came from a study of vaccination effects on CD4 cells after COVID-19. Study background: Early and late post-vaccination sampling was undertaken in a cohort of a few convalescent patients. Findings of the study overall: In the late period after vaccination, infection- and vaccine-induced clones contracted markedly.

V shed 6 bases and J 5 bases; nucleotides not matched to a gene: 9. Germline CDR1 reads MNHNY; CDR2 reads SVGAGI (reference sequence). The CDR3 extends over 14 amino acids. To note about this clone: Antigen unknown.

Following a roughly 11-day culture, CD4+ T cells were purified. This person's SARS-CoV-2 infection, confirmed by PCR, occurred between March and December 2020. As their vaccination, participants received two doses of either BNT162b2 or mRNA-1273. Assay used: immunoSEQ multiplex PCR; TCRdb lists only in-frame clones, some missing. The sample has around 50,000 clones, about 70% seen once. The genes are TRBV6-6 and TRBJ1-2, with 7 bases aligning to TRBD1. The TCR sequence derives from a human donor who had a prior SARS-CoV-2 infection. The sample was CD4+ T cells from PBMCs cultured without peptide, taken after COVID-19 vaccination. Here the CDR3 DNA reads TGTGCCAGCAGGCAAGGGGGCGTCGGATATGGCTACACCTTC. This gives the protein CASRQGGVGYGYTF.